These T cell receptor beta chains were read from a single sample in a study of control samples from healthy donors and cancer patients. Clones were sequenced by immunoSEQ multiplex PCR, and TCRdb holds only the in-frame ones, with some missing. The sample contains some 120,000 clones, approximately 94% of which appear only once. The material sequenced was blood. The receptors stem from a man in his thirties or forties in good health. Both conserved end residues are part of each CDR3. D genes are given only for firm matches. Size is stated for part of the rows, as once, few or many counts, or as a class when the clone is expanded.

TRBV6-2/TRBV6-3,TRBJ2-7,TRBD2,-,TGTGCCAGCAGTTACCGTAGGACTAGCGGCTACGAGCAGTACTTC,CASSYRRTSGYEQYF
TRBV11-2,TRBJ2-2,-,-,TGTGCCAGCGGCGAGGGTTGGGGCACCGGGGAGCTGTTTTTT,CASGEGWGTGELFF
TRBV5-5,TRBJ1-5,-,-,TGTGCCAGCAGCTGGGGAGGGGGCAATCAGCCCCAGCATTTT,CASSWGGGNQPQHF
TRBV19,TRBJ1-2,TRBD1,-,TGTGCCAGTAGGGACAGGGGAACCTATGGCTACACCTTC,CASRDRGTYGYTF
TRBV2,TRBJ1-2,-,-,TGTGCCAGCAGTGAAACCCCTCCGGGAAACTATGGCTACACCTTC,CASSETPPGNYGYTF
TRBV4-1,TRBJ1-1,-,-,TGCGCCAGCAGCCAAGGTAGGAACACTGAAGCTTTCTTT,CASSQGRNTEAFF
TRBV27,TRBJ2-2,-,-,TGTGCCAGCAGTCCCAACGGGGGGCTGGGTACCGGGGAGCTGTTTTTT,CASSPNGGLGTGELFF
TRBV4-3,TRBJ2-5,TRBD1,-,TGCGCCAGCAGCCACTCTCAGGGGGCTCGGGAGACCCAGTACTTC,CASSHSQGARETQYF
TRBV7-6,TRBJ1-1,-,-,TGTGCCAGCAGCTTAGTAGAGACGGGGCAGGGCCTTGAAGCTTTCTTT,CASSLVETGQGLEAFF
TRBV6-1,TRBJ1-1,-,-,TGTGCCAGCAGTGAAAGGGGCCCGGGACTCAACACTGAAGCTTTCTTT,CASSERGPGLNTEAFF
TRBV5-1,TRBJ2-7,TRBD1,-,TGCGCCAGCAGATCCGAGCCGGGACAGCGTCCCTCCGAGCAGTACTTC,CASRSEPGQRPSEQYF
TRBV7-9,TRBJ1-4,TRBD1,-,TGTGCCAGCAGCAGTTTGGGACAGCGAGGCCCTAAACTGTTTTTT,CASSSLGQRGPKLFF
TRBV9,TRBJ1-2,TRBD1,-,TGTGCCAGCAGCGTAGGGAAGACAGGGGGCAGCTATGGCTACACCTTC,CASSVGKTGGSYGYTF
TRBV11-2,TRBJ2-2,TRBD2,-,TGTGCCAGCAGCCGGACTAGCGGGGGGGCGGAGACCGGGGAGCTGTTTTTT,CASSRTSGGAETGELFF
TRBV7-3,TRBJ1-1,TRBD1,-,TGTGCCAGCAGCCTAGCCGGGACAGGGTCTGAAGCTTTCTTT,CASSLAGTGSEAFF
TRBV19,TRBJ2-1,-,-,TGTGCCAGTAGTTTCCGGGATCTAGGGTACAATGAGCAGTTCTTC,CASSFRDLGYNEQFF
TRBV4-2,TRBJ2-7,-,-,TGTGCCAGCAGCCAAGATCATGGCTACTACGAGCAGTACTTC,CASSQDHGYYEQYF
TRBV28,TRBJ1-6,-,-,TGTGCCAGCAGTTTGGTACAGTGGGGCGACTCCTATAATTCACCCCTCCACTTT,CASSLVQWGDSYNSPLHF
TRBV18,TRBJ1-5,-,-,TGTGCCAGCTCACCACCGGGGGGAACAAATCAGCCCCAGCATTTT,CASSPPGGTNQPQHF
TRBV7-8,TRBJ2-6,-,-,TGTGCCAGCAGCTTGTCAGACTCTGGGGCCAACGTCCTGACTTTC,CASSLSDSGANVLTF
TRBV6-5,TRBJ1-4,-,-,TGTGCCAGCAACCCCCGGGGTTCAGGTGAAAAACTGTTTTTT,CASNPRGSGEKLFF
TRBV6-5,TRBJ2-2,TRBD1,-,TGTGCCAGCAAGGGACAGGGGGCCGGGGAGCTGTTTTTT,CASKGQGAGELFF
TRBV7-2,TRBJ1-1,-,-,TGTGCCAGCAGAGGGATGGCCGGTTCGAACACTGAAGCTTTCTTT,CASRGMAGSNTEAFF
TRBV6-5,TRBJ1-2,-,-,TGTGCCAGCAGTACAGTAGCTAACTATGGCTACACCTTC,CASSTVANYGYTF
TRBV28,TRBJ1-6,TRBD1,once,TGTGCCAGCAGTTTGACAGGGAGTAATTCACCCCTCCACTTT,CASSLTGSNSPLHF
TRBV6-5,TRBJ1-2,-,-,TGTGCCAGCAGGCCAATCGACAGGAACTATGGCTACACCTTC,CASRPIDRNYGYTF
TRBV19,TRBJ2-3,-,-,TGTGCCAGCGAATCGGGGGGCCTCGGCACAGATACGCAGTATTTT,CASESGGLGTDTQYF
TRBV4-3,TRBJ2-3,TRBD2,-,TGCGCCAGCAGCCAAAAAAGCGGGGGGGCCACAGATACGCAGTATTTT,CASSQKSGGATDTQYF
TRBV28,TRBJ2-7,-,-,TGTGCCATTTCTGTCCCAGGATACTCCTACGAGCAGTACTTC,CAISVPGYSYEQYF
TRBV12-3/TRBV12-4,TRBJ1-1,-,once,TGTGCCAGCAGTCCCGGGGGGTCGGTCGAAGCTTTCTTT,CASSPGGSVEAFF
TRBV2,TRBJ1-1,-,-,TGTGCCAGCAGCTCCCTAGGACACCAGAACACTGAAGCTTTCTTT,CASSSLGHQNTEAFF
TRBV5-8,TRBJ2-5,-,-,TGTGCCAGCAGCCCGGCCCCGGACTACCAAGAGACCCAGTACTTC,CASSPAPDYQETQYF
TRBV4-2,TRBJ1-1,-,-,TGTGCCAGCAGGGCTACTTCCTCTGTGAACACTGAAGCTTTCTTT,CASRATSSVNTEAFF
TRBV19,TRBJ2-5,TRBD1,-,TGTGCCAGTAGTGACCAGACAGGGGTCGGAGAGACCCAGTACTTC,CASSDQTGVGETQYF
TRBV13,TRBJ1-4,TRBD1,-,TGTGCCAGCAGCACCCAGGGGGGAGGTAATGAAAAACTGTTTTTT,CASSTQGGGNEKLFF
TRBV30,TRBJ1-5,TRBD1,-,TGTGCCTGGGGCCCCGGGACAGCCAATCAGCCCCAGCATTTT,CAWGPGTANQPQHF
TRBV7-2,TRBJ1-2,-,-,TGTGCCAGCAGCTTCGGACAGCCTAACTATGGCTACACCTTC,CASSFGQPNYGYTF
TRBV11-1,TRBJ2-7,TRBD2,once,TGTGCCAGCAGCTTAGCAGCCGGGACTAGTTCAGGGGAGCAGTACTTC,CASSLAAGTSSGEQYF
TRBV3-1/TRBV3-2,TRBJ1-5,-,-,TGTGCCAGCAGCCAAGTCGGTCCGGGTAGCAATCAGCCCCAGCATTTT,CASSQVGPGSNQPQHF
TRBV5-6,TRBJ2-1,-,few,TGTGCCAGCAGCTTGGTGTTCCAGGGCCTATACTACAATGAGCAGTTCTTC,CASSLVFQGLYYNEQFF
TRBV27,TRBJ2-1,-,-,TGTGCCAGCAGTTTATCGGGGCGTAATGAGCAGTTCTTC,CASSLSGRNEQFF
TRBV19,TRBJ1-2,-,-,TGTGCCAGTAGTATCCCCAACTATGGCTACACCTTC,CASSIPNYGYTF
TRBV30,TRBJ1-5,-,-,TGTGCCTGGAGTGGAGATTATAGCAATCAGCCCCAGCATTTT,CAWSGDYSNQPQHF
TRBV9,TRBJ2-1,TRBD2,once,TGTGCCAGCAGTGCCGGCGGCGGGACTAACTCCTACAATGAGCAGTTCTTC,CASSAGGGTNSYNEQFF
TRBV5-5,TRBJ1-6,-,-,TGTGCCAGCAGCTTGACAGGTGGTTCACCCCTCCACTTT,CASSLTGGSPLHF